What follows describes a single T cell receptor beta chain. Multiple sclerosis controls were treatment-naive patients with stable or active relapsing-remitting disease. The entry originates in a study of CD8 T cells in Susac syndrome. Random hexamers served to reverse transcribe roughly 0.45 to 1 ug RNA. The TCR beta CDR3 was amplified by immunoSEQ multiplex PCR across 54 Vbeta, 13 Jbeta. TCRdb called the immunoSEQ multiplex PCR reads again in MiXCR, with one record for every CDR3 protein. Of approximately 210,000 distinct CDR3 sequences listed, 95% are singletons. This receptor was obtained from a human donor with multiple sclerosis. Material: CD4+ T cells from PBMCs.

CDR3 sequence: CASSLELKEGSNQPQHF. CDR3 in DNA: TGTGCCAGCAGTTTAGAGCTGAAGGAAGGTAGCAATCAGCCCCAGCATTTT. J is TRBJ1-5 and V is TRBV12-3 or TRBV12-4; D not certain. The CDR3 consists of 17 residues. Trimming stripped 1 base from V and 0 bases from J, with 13 bases between.